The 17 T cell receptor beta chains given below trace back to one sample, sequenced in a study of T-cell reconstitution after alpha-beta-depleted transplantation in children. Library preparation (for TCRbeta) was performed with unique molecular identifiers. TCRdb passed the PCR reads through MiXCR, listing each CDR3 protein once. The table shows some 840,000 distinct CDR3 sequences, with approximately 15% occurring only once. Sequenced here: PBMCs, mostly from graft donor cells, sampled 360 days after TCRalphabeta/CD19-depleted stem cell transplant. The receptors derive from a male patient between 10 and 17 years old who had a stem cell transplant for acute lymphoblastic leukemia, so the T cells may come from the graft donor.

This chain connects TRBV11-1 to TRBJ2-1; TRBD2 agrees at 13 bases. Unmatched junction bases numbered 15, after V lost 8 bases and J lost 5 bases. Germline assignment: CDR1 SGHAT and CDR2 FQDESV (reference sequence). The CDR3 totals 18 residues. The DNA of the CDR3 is TGTGCCAGCGGCCCTCGAAGGTCCGGGACTAGCGGGAACAATGAGCAGTTCTTC. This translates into CASGPRRSGTSGNNEQFF.

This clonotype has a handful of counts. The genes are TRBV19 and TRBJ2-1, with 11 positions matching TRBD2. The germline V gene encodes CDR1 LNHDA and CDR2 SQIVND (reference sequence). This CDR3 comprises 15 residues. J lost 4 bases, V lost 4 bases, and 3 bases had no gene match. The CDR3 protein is CASSKLAGDYNEQFF. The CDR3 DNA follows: TGTGCCAGTAGTAAACTAGCGGGGGATTACAATGAGCAGTTCTTC.

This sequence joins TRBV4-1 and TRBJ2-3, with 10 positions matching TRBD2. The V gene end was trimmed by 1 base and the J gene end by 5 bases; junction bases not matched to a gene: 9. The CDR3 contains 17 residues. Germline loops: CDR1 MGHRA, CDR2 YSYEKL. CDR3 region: CASSQGGLAGAGDTQYF. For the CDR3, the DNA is TGCGCCAGCAGCCAAGGAGGTCTAGCGGGAGCAGGAGATACGCAGTATTTT.

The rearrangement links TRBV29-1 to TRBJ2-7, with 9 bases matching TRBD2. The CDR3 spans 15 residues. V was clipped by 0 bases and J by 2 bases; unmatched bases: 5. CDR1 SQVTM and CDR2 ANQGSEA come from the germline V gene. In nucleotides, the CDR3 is TGCAGCGTTGAAGATCTTAGCGGGAGTACCTACGAGCAGTACTTC. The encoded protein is CSVEDLSGSTYEQYF.

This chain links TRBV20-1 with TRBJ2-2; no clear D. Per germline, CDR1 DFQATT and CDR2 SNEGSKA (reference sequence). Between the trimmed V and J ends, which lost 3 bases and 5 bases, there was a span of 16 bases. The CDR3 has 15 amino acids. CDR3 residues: CSARRLRTTTGELFF. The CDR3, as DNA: TGCAGTGCTAGGCGTCTTCGGACGACGACCGGGGAGCTGTTTTTT.

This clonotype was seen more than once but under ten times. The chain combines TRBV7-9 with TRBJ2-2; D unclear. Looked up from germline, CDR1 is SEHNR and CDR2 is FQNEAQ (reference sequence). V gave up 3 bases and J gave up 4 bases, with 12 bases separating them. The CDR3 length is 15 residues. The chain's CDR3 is CASSFSPLGTGELFF. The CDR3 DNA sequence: TGTGCCAGCAGCTTTTCACCATTGGGCACCGGGGAGCTGTTTTTT.

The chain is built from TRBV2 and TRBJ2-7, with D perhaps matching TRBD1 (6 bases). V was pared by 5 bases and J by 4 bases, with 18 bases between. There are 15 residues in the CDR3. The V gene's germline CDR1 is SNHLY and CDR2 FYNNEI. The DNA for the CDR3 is TGTGCCAGCAGTTCAGACAGGCCATCCTCATACGAGCAGTACTTC. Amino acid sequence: CASSSDRPSSYEQYF.

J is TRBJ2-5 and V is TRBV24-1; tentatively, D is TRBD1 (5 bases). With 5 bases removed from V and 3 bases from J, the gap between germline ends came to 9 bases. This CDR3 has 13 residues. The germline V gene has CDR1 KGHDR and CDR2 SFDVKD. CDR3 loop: CATSVGREETQYF. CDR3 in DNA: TGTGCCACCAGTGTGGGCAGGGAAGAGACCCAGTACTTC.

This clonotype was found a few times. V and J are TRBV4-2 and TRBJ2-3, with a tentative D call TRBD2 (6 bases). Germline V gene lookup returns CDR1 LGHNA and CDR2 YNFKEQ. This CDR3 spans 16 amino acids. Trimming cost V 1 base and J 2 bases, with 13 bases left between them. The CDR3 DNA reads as TGTGCCAGCAGCCAAGCCTATCGGGGGAACACAGATACGCAGTATTTT. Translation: CASSQAYRGNTDTQYF.

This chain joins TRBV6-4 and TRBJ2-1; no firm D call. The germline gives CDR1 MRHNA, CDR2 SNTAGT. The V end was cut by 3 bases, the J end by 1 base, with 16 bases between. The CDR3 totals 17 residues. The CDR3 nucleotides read TGTGCCAGCAGTGATTGTGGGGAACTCCGATCCTACAATGAGCAGTTCTTC. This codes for CASSDCGELRSYNEQFF.

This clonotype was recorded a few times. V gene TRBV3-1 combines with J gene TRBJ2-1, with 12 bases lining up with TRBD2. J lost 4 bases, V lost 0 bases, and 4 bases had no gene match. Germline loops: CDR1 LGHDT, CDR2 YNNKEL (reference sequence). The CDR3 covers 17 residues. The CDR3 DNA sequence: TGTGCCAGCAGCCAAGATGGAGGGACTAGCGGGTACAATGAGCAGTTCTTC. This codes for CASSQDGGTSGYNEQFF.

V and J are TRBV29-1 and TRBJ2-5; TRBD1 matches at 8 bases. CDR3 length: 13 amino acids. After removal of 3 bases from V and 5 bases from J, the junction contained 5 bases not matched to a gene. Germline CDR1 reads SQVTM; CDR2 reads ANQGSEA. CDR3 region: CSVDGRGQETQYF. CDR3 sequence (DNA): TGCAGCGTTGACGGCAGGGGGCAGGAGACCCAGTACTTC.

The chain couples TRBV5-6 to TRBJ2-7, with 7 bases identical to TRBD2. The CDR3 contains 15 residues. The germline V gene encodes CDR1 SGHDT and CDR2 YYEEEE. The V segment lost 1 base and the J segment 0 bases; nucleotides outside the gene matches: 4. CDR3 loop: CASSLRGGGSYEQYF. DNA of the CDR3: TGTGCCAGCAGCTTGCGCGGGGGTGGCTCCTACGAGCAGTACTTC.

CDR3 protein: CSAGQDRDVDGYTF. In DNA form, the CDR3 reads TGCAGTGCAGGCCAGGACAGGGACGTAGATGGCTACACCTTC. V and J are TRBV20-1 and TRBJ1-2, with TRBD1 matching over 8 bases. The V segment lost 6 bases and the J segment 6 bases; nucleotides outside the gene matches: 12. The CDR3 sequence is 14 residues long. Germline assignment: CDR1 DFQATT and CDR2 SNEGSKA (reference sequence).

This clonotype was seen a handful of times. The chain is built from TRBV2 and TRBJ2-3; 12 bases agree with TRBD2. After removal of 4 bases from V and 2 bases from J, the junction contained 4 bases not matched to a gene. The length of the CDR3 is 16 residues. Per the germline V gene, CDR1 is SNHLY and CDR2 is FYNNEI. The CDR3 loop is CASSARTSGNTDTQYF. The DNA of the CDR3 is TGTGCCAGCAGTGCACGGACTAGCGGGAACACAGATACGCAGTATTTT.

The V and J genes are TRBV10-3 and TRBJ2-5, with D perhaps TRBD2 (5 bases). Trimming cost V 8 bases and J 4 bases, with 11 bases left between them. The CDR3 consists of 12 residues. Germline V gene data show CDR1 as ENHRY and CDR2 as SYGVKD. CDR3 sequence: CAIGRGGETQYF. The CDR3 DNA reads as TGTGCCATCGGTCGCGGAGGAGAGACCCAGTACTTC.

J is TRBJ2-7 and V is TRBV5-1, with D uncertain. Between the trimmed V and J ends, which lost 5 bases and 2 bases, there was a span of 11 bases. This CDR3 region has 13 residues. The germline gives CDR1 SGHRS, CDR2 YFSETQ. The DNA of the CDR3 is TGCGCCAGCAGATTTTGGTCCGCCTACGAGCAGTACTTC. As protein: CASRFWSAYEQYF.